Below, 9 T cell receptor beta chains from the same sample are listed, as sequenced in a study of Ad26.COV2.S vaccination and SARS-CoV-2 variants. Produced via immunoSEQ multiplex PCR; TCRdb's table is partial and in-frame only. The top ten hold roughly 4.3% of the sample, which has around 450,000 clones, about nine tenths seen once. The treatment is: 19 received Ad26.COV2.S at low or high dose, single or two shots; about five received placebo; per-sample allocation not given. Each sample was drawn 63 days after the first injection (of vaccine or placebo). The specimen was peripheral blood, collected in a trial of Ad26.COV2.S vaccine versus placebo. The source is a person aged 18-65 years who received the Ad26.COV2.S COVID-19 vaccine or a placebo.

V usage is TRBV25-1 and J usage is TRBJ1-3, with a weak D call TRBD1 (5 bases). V was clipped by 1 base and J by 0 bases, with 10 bases between them. The CDR3 is 16 residues long. Germline V lookup: CDR1 MGHDK, CDR2 SYGVNS. CDR3 DNA: TGTGCCAGCAGTGAATTCGGCAGGGACTCTGGAAACACCATATATTTT. This encodes CASSEFGRDSGNTIYF. The full variable domain, with the rest looked up from reference TRBV25-1 and TRBJ1-3, is EADIYQTPRYLVIGTGKKITLECSQTMGHDKMYWYQQDPGMELHLIHYSYGVNSTEKGDLSSESTVSRIRTEHFPLTLESARPSHTSQYLCASSEFGRDSGNTIYFGEGSWLTVV.

The chain recombines TRBV18 with TRBJ2-1; the D is unclear. V was shortened by 5 bases and J by 6 bases, with 8 bases between the two germline ends. Germline V lookup: CDR1 KGHSH, CDR2 LQKENI. CDR3 length: 12 residues. For the CDR3, the DNA is TGTGCCAGCTCAACATCAGGCAATGAGCAGTTCTTC. It codes for CASSTSGNEQFF.

This chain links TRBV3-1 (or the pseudogene TRBV3-2) with TRBJ1-5; D not certain. Trimming shortened V by 4 bases and J by 11 bases, and 12 bases separated the two germline ends. This CDR3 has 12 amino acids. Germline V gives CDR1 LGHDT, CDR2 YNNKEL (reference sequence). CDR3 sequence reads: CASSPSEGTQHF. The DNA of the CDR3 is TGTGCCAGCAGCCCCTCGGAGGGTACCCAGCATTTT.

The chain links TRBV5-4 to TRBJ1-6, with D perhaps matching TRBD1 (5 bases). The CDR3 sequence is 15 residues long. With 3 bases removed from V and 9 bases from J, the gap between germline ends came to 16 bases. The germline V gene has CDR1 SGHNT and CDR2 YYREEE (reference sequence). The CDR3 DNA reads as TGTGCCAGCAGCTCGGACAATATAGGAGGTTCACCCCTCCACTTT. The encoded protein is CASSSDNIGGSPLHF.

The rearrangement joins TRBV28 to TRBJ1-5, with 7 bases fitting TRBD1. V lost 4 bases, J lost 3 bases, and 3 bases stayed unmatched. There are 14 residues in the CDR3. Germline CDR1 MDHEN, CDR2 SYDVKM. The CDR3 is CASSSGGTNQPQHF. CDR3 coding DNA: TGTGCCAGCAGTTCAGGGGGGACCAATCAGCCCCAGCATTTT.

The rearrangement uses TRBV28 and TRBJ1-2; D gene uncertain. Germline V gives CDR1 MDHEN, CDR2 SYDVKM. This CDR3 comprises 14 residues. Trimming took 5 bases from V and 4 from J, leaving 14 bases between them. As DNA, the CDR3 is TGTGCCAGCAGTCCCCAGTGGAGCAGCTATGGCTACACCTTC. Translating it yields CASSPQWSSYGYTF.

The genes are TRBV18 and TRBJ2-3; TRBD1 is a possible D gene (7 bases). Trimming left V 3 bases short and J 1 base short, with 11 bases between. Germline V lookup: CDR1 KGHSH, CDR2 LQKENI. The CDR3 is 15 residues long. This chain's CDR3 is CASSPTGEGTDTQYF. DNA for the CDR3: TGTGCCAGCTCACCTACAGGGGAGGGCACAGATACGCAGTATTTT. The variable domain in full, with the rest retrieved from reference TRBV18 and TRBJ2-3, is NAGVMQNPRHLVRRRGQEARLRCSPMKGHSHVYWYRQLPEEGLKFMVYLQKENIIDESGMPKERFSAEFPKEGPSILRIQQVVRGDSAAYFCASSPTGEGTDTQYFGPGTRLTVL.

The chain joins TRBV7-2 to TRBJ2-1; D remains ambiguous. Trimming stripped 1 base from V and 8 bases from J, with 9 bases between. CDR1 and CDR2 from the germline V gene are SGHTA and FQGNSA. This CDR3 region has 13 residues. CDR3 residues: CASSLVRLDEQFF. The CDR3, as DNA: TGTGCCAGCAGCTTAGTACGGCTGGATGAGCAGTTCTTC.

The chain has TRBV3-1 (or the pseudogene TRBV3-2) and TRBJ2-3, with D possibly being TRBD2 (5 bases). V lost 3 bases and J 5 bases, leaving 12 bases between the germline ends. Germline CDR1 is LGHDT and CDR2 is YNNKEL (reference sequence). The CDR3 consists of 14 residues. CDR3 sequence reads: CASSHSRAGDTQYF. The CDR3 region has the DNA TGTGCCAGCAGCCACTCCCGGGCGGGAGATACGCAGTATTTT.